Listed here are 30 T cell receptor beta chains from one sample, sequenced in a study of CD8 T cells in ankylosing spondylitis (dated by TCRdb to the late 2010s). These receptors have no known antigen. Findings and caveats that apply to the study as a whole: Blood from ankylosing spondylitis patients appeared to be characterized by a TCR beta motif composed of about eight highly homologous amino acid variants.

Library construction relied on 5' RACE. The sample was run on an Illumina HiSeq 2500. TCRdb ran its own pipeline on the public reads, namely fastp trimming at Q25 and MiXCR clone calling, and kept in-frame beta chains. Rows matching on CDR3 protein sequence are summarized as one entry with the most common DNA and genes. The sample records some 840,000 distinct CDR3 sequences, about 11% of which are singletons. About 0.49% of the sample belongs to the ten largest clones. The sequencing input was blood, either unsorted or a sorted T cell fraction (not recorded which). These receptors all come from a male donor with ankylosing spondylitis.

The V call is TRBV11-2, the J call TRBJ1-1, with D tentatively TRBD1 (5 bases). CDR3 length: 14 amino acids. Trimming took 5 bases from V and 0 from J, leaving 10 bases between them. Germline V gene sequence: CDR1 SGHAT, CDR2 FQNNGV. The DNA of the CDR3 is TGTGCCAGCAGCGTGACAGCTATGAACACTGAAGCTTTCTTT. Its protein product is CASSVTAMNTEAFF.

The J gene is TRBJ1-1, the V gene TRBV6-5; D remains unclear. The CDR3 runs to 12 residues. V was cut by 5 bases and J by 4 bases, with 8 bases left in between. Per germline, CDR1 MNHEY and CDR2 SVGAGI. CDR3 DNA sequence: TGTGCCAGCAGTCGTTCAGGCACTGAAGCTTTCTTT. This gives the protein CASSRSGTEAFF.

This clonotype was seen only a few times. J is TRBJ2-5 and V is TRBV5-1; 7 nucleotides align to TRBD1. Losses at the gene ends were 6 bases for V and 5 bases for J; bases not matched to a gene: 7. Germline values: CDR1 SGHRS, CDR2 YFSETQ. The CDR3 has 13 amino acids. CDR3 nucleotide sequence: TGCGCCAGCAACAGGGGATCTTTGGAGACCCAGTACTTC. Its translation is CASNRGSLETQYF.

This clonotype came up a few times. The chain carries TRBV20-1 and TRBJ1-1; D unclear. With 5 bases removed from V and 5 bases from J, the gap between germline ends came to 12 bases. Looked up from germline, CDR1 is DFQATT and CDR2 is SNEGSKA (reference sequence). The CDR3 contains 12 residues. The CDR3 region is CSAPRLGTEAFF. The CDR3 DNA follows: TGCAGTGCTCCGCGTCTCGGGACTGAAGCTTTCTTT.

In this sample, this clonotype turned up many times. V is TRBV7-2 and J is TRBJ1-2, with D unclear. V was cut by 3 bases and J by 3 bases, with 17 bases left in between. CDR1 is SGHTA, CDR2 FQGNSA, per germline. The CDR3 totals 16 residues. The CDR3 region is CASSLLRRVRHYGYTF. For the CDR3, the DNA is TGTGCCAGCAGCTTGTTAAGAAGGGTCAGACACTATGGCTACACCTTC.

A few counts support this clonotype. The J gene is TRBJ2-5, the V gene TRBV5-1; a weak D match, TRBD2 (5 bases). V shed 7 bases and J shed 3 bases, with 13 bases lying between them. Germline CDR1 and CDR2: SGHRS and YFSETQ. The CDR3 runs 13 residues. CDR3 nucleotides: TGCGCCAGCCACCGGGCCGGGGAAGAGACCCAGTACTTC. It translates to CASHRAGEETQYF.

The CDR3 DNA reads TGCAGCGTTCTGGGGCGGGAGGATAGCTACAATGAGCAGTTCTTC. Translating it yields CSVLGREDSYNEQFF. The chain is built from TRBV29-1 and TRBJ2-1; 8 bases are a match to TRBD2. This CDR3 spans 15 amino acids. The trim removed 5 bases at V and 3 bases at J, leaving 9 bases unmatched. CDR1 and CDR2 (germline): SQVTM, ANQGSEA.

This clonotype showed up many times. This chain links TRBV12-3 or TRBV12-4 with TRBJ2-7, with D maybe TRBD1 (6 bases). The CDR3 length is 16 residues. The V end was cut by 6 bases, the J end by 1 base, with 19 bases between. DNA of the CDR3: TGTGCCAGCAGAAAAGCAGGGGCTAGAGGTTCCTACGAGCAGTACTTC. This translates into CASRKAGARGSYEQYF.

The gene calls are TRBV5-1 and TRBJ1-4; D is unclear. V lost 5 bases and J 5 bases, leaving 7 bases between the germline ends. Germline CDR1 SGHRS, CDR2 YFSETQ. The CDR3 is 12 amino acids. The CDR3 protein is CASRARNEKLFF. The CDR3 region has the DNA TGCGCCAGCAGAGCAAGGAATGAAAAACTGTTTTTT.

This clonotype was seen a few times. This chain links TRBV10-3 with TRBJ2-1; perhaps D is TRBD1 or TRBD2 (5 bases each). This CDR3 spans 15 amino acids. Trimming removed 4 bases from V and 7 bases from J, with 17 bases in between. The germline V gene encodes CDR1 ENHRY and CDR2 SYGVKD. CDR3 loop: CAISGGTRKGNEQFF. CDR3 bases: TGTGCCATCAGTGGGGGGACCCGTAAGGGGAATGAGCAGTTCTTC.

This clonotype was seen a handful of times. DNA of the CDR3: TGTGCCAGCAGTTTGCCAGGGTCCAGTATCCAGTACTTC. This encodes CASSLPGSSIQYF. This chain links TRBV28 with TRBJ2-5; TRBD1 might be the D (5 bases). With 3 bases removed from V and 10 bases from J, the gap between germline ends came to 15 bases. The CDR3 spans 13 residues. Germline lookup yields CDR1 MDHEN and CDR2 SYDVKM.

The chain recombines TRBV25-1 with TRBJ2-7; no firm D call. This CDR3 comprises 11 residues. Trimming removed 8 bases from V and 3 bases from J, with 8 bases in between. Germline CDR1 is MGHDK and CDR2 is SYGVNS. CDR3 DNA: TGTGCCAGCCGAAATTACTACGAGCAGTACTTC. Its translation: CASRNYYEQYF.

Only a few counts were recorded for this clonotype. The chain links TRBV20-1 to TRBJ2-5; TRBD2 matches 11 bases. Germline V gene data show CDR1 as DFQATT and CDR2 as SNEGSKA (reference sequence). The V segment lost 2 bases and the J segment 3 bases; nucleotides outside the gene matches: 8. This CDR3 region has 16 residues. CDR3: CSARPYTGLAEETQYF. Written as DNA, the CDR3 is TGCAGTGCTAGACCTTATACGGGACTAGCGGAAGAGACCCAGTACTTC.

The V and J genes are TRBV6-2 or TRBV6-3 and TRBJ1-1; 7 bases agree with TRBD1. CDR1 is MNHEY, CDR2 SVGEGT, per germline. The CDR3 is 15 amino acids. Trimming cost V 6 bases and J 6 bases; bases outside gene matches: 13. The CDR3 DNA reads as TGTGCCAGCAGCCGATACACAGGGGCGTTCTCTGAAGCTTTCTTT. It codes for CASSRYTGAFSEAFF.

The chain couples TRBV28 to TRBJ1-2; D gene uncertain. Trimming took 8 bases from V and 3 from J, leaving 7 bases between them. The CDR3 length is 11 residues. Germline values: CDR1 MDHEN, CDR2 SYDVKM. The CDR3 nucleotides are TGTGCCAGCGCAGCTTACTATGGCTACACCTTC. It specifies CASAAYYGYTF.

The table lists this clonotype with many counts. This chain connects TRBV5-1 to TRBJ2-1; TRBD2 aligns across 13 bases. V shed 4 bases, J shed 5 bases, and the junction held 9 bases outside the gene matches. The V gene's germline CDR1 is SGHRS and CDR2 YFSETQ. CDR3 length: 17 residues. CDR3 DNA sequence: TGCGCCAGCAGCGCAAGAGCCGGGACTAGCGGGAACAATGAGCAGTTCTTC. The encoded protein is CASSARAGTSGNNEQFF.

V gene TRBV4-3 combines with J gene TRBJ2-4, with D unresolved. There are 16 residues in the CDR3. Trimming took off 0 bases at V and 6 bases at J, with 15 bases between the two ends. CDR1 LGHNA and CDR2 YSLEER come from the germline V gene. The CDR3 DNA is TGCGCCAGCAGCCAAGATATAGGGCTTAGCTTAAACATTCAGTACTTC. Encoded protein: CASSQDIGLSLNIQYF.

CDR3 sequence: CASSRARENTEAFF. CDR3 bases: TGTGCCAGCTCACGAGCCAGAGAGAACACTGAAGCTTTCTTT. The gene calls are TRBV18 and TRBJ1-1, with D unresolved. This CDR3 is built from 14 residues. Trimming stripped 4 bases from V and 1 base from J, with 10 bases between. Germline-derived CDR1 and CDR2 are KGHSH and LQKENI.

This clonotype was counted between two and nine times. The chain is built from TRBV20-1 and TRBJ2-7; 7 bases map to TRBD1. The CDR3 is 14 amino acids. V lost 5 bases, J lost 5 bases, and 12 bases stayed unmatched. Germline-derived CDR1 and CDR2 are DFQATT and SNEGSKA (reference sequence). The CDR3 region is CSAEPDFRGNEQYF. The CDR3 DNA sequence: TGCAGTGCTGAACCGGACTTCAGGGGGAACGAGCAGTACTTC.

This rearrangement joins TRBV6-2 or TRBV6-3 to TRBJ2-2, with 7 bases matching TRBD1. The V and J ends lost 0 bases and 7 bases, in that order; junction bases with no gene match: 5. Germline CDR1 and CDR2: MNHEY and SVGEGT. This CDR3 spans 15 amino acids. CDR3 residues: CASSYSTQGVGELFF. The CDR3 region has the DNA TGTGCCAGCAGTTACTCGACCCAGGGGGTCGGGGAGCTGTTTTTT.

There are many counts of this clonotype. The genes are TRBV5-1 and TRBJ2-3; 10 nucleotides line up with TRBD2. Germline V gives CDR1 SGHRS, CDR2 YFSETQ. CDR3 length: 16 residues. J was trimmed by 0 bases and V by 3 bases; bases with no gene match: 4. CDR3 in amino acids: CASSSGTSVSTDTQYF. Written as DNA, the CDR3 is TGCGCCAGCAGCTCCGGGACTAGCGTAAGCACAGATACGCAGTATTTT.

This clonotype was seen more than once but under ten times. CDR3 nucleotide sequence: TGTGCCAGCAGTCTTACAGGGGCGAGCAACGAGCAGTACTTC. It translates to CASSLTGASNEQYF. This rearrangement joins TRBV2 to TRBJ2-7; TRBD1 agrees at 7 bases. CDR1 is SNHLY, CDR2 FYNNEI, per germline. V lost 5 bases, J lost 5 bases, and 9 bases stayed unmatched. The CDR3 extends over 14 amino acids.

This clonotype was counted between two and nine times. V is TRBV6-1 and J is TRBJ2-1; unclear D gene. The CDR3 sequence is 15 residues long. The germline gives CDR1 MNHNS, CDR2 SASEGT. V was shortened by 7 bases and J by 3 bases, with 16 bases between the two germline ends. In DNA, the CDR3 is TGTGCCAGCACCTTTAGGGCTTACGACTACAATGAGCAGTTCTTC. It is translated as CASTFRAYDYNEQFF.

The sample holds many counts of this clonotype. The rearrangement joins TRBV10-2 to TRBJ1-2, with 8 bases aligning to TRBD1. The CDR3 contains 15 residues. The germline V gene has CDR1 WSHSY and CDR2 SAAADI. The ends lost 2 bases at V and 6 bases at J; junction bases unmatched: 8. This CDR3 reads CASSEPISTGDGYTF. The CDR3 nucleotides read TGCGCCAGCAGTGAGCCGATATCGACAGGGGATGGCTACACCTTC.

This clonotype turned up a few times. The J gene is TRBJ2-7, the V gene TRBV4-2; D gene uncertain. The germline CDR1 and CDR2 sequences are LGHNA and YNFKEQ. The CDR3 has 14 residues. Trimming removed 0 bases at V and 7 bases at J, with 13 bases between. Written as DNA, the CDR3 is TGTGCCAGCAGCCAAGAATCCCGCCTCGGGGAGCAGTACTTC. It yields the protein CASSQESRLGEQYF.

This clonotype was seen at least ten times. The CDR3 bases are TGCAGTGCTAGAGATCTTTTAGCGGGGGACGTGGAGACCCAGTACTTC. This encodes CSARDLLAGDVETQYF. The chain recombines TRBV20-1 with TRBJ2-5, with TRBD2 matching 9 bases. The V and J ends lost 0 bases and 5 bases, in that order; junction bases with no gene match: 10. Germline V gene sequence: CDR1 DFQATT, CDR2 SNEGSKA (reference sequence). This CDR3 is 16 amino acids long.

J is TRBJ1-5 and V is TRBV6-2 or TRBV6-3, with unresolved D. Trimming took 5 bases from V and 0 from J, leaving 23 bases between them. This CDR3 has 19 amino acids. Per the germline V gene, CDR1 is MNHEY and CDR2 is SVGEGT. The CDR3 bases are TGTGCCAGCAGTCGGACTGGTCCTCACCGGGATTATAGCAATCAGCCCCAGCATTTT. Protein product: CASSRTGPHRDYSNQPQHF.

This clonotype was picked up many times. V usage is TRBV29-1 and J usage is TRBJ2-3, with TRBD1 as a possible D gene (6 bases). The germline V gene encodes CDR1 SQVTM and CDR2 ANQGSEA. The CDR3 is made up of 14 amino acids. Trimming removed 4 bases from V and 7 bases from J, with 18 bases in between. The CDR3 DNA reads as TGCAGCGTTGCGACCGCAGGGGTACTGAATACGCAGTATTTT. The encoded protein is CSVATAGVLNTQYF.

At least ten counts were recorded for this clonotype. The V and J genes are TRBV20-1 and TRBJ2-7; the match to TRBD1 covers 8 bases. The V and J ends lost 3 bases and 2 bases, in that order; junction bases with no gene match: 0. In germline, CDR1 is DFQATT, CDR2 SNEGSKA (reference sequence). The CDR3 is made up of 12 amino acids. The CDR3 loop is CSASRGPYEQYF. CDR3 bases: TGCAGTGCTAGCAGGGGGCCCTACGAGCAGTACTTC.

The V gene is TRBV6-5, the J gene TRBJ2-5; 7 bases fit TRBD1. V shed 2 bases, J shed 5 bases, and the junction held 2 bases outside the gene matches. Per the germline V gene, CDR1 is MNHEY and CDR2 is SVGAGI. The CDR3 extends over 13 amino acids. CDR3 sequence reads: CASSYPQGETQYF. CDR3 nucleotides: TGTGCCAGCAGTTACCCACAGGGGGAGACCCAGTACTTC.